Listed here are 4 T cell receptor beta chains from one sample, sequenced in a study of control samples from healthy donors and cancer patients. The method was immunoSEQ multiplex PCR; TCRdb's version includes in-frame clones alone and lacks a portion of them. The data hold 100,000 to 150,000 clones, with roughly 90% observed a single time. Sequencing used blood. Receptor source: a woman aged 45-65 years in good health.

The rearrangement links TRBV10-2 to TRBJ2-2; 12 nucleotides match TRBD2. CDR1 WSHSY and CDR2 SAAADI come from the germline V gene. This CDR3 has 15 residues. V shed 5 bases and J 6 bases; nucleotides not matched to a gene: 4. For the CDR3, the DNA is TGCGCCAGCAGTCGGACTAGCGGGACGTCCGGGGAGCTGTTTTTT. Protein sequence: CASSRTSGTSGELFF.

CDR3 coding DNA: TGTGCCAGCAGCCAAACGTTGGGTGGGACCGATACGCAGTATTTT. This gives the protein CASSQTLGGTDTQYF. The chain couples TRBV3-1 (or the pseudogene TRBV3-2) to TRBJ2-3; TRBD1 or TRBD2 may be the D gene (5 bases each). Per the germline V gene, CDR1 is LGHDT and CDR2 is YNNKEL (reference sequence). This CDR3 comprises 15 residues. Trimming took 2 bases from V and 6 from J, leaving 15 bases between them.

The genes are TRBV28 and TRBJ1-6; unclear D gene. Trimming stripped 2 bases from V and 14 bases from J, with 19 bases between. This CDR3 is 15 amino acids long. The germline V gene encodes CDR1 MDHEN and CDR2 SYDVKM. CDR3 loop: CASSLNSGPAMTLHF. DNA for the CDR3: TGTGCCAGCAGTTTAAATTCAGGCCCGGCTATGACCCTCCACTTT.

The chain has TRBV27 and TRBJ2-7, with TRBD1 matching 7 bases. The CDR3 sequence is 19 residues long. V was pared by 0 bases and J by 0 bases, with 14 bases of the junction left unmatched. Germline CDR1 and CDR2: MNHEY and SMNVEV (reference sequence). CDR3 loop: CASSLSLGVPTGYSYEQYF. DNA of the CDR3: TGTGCCAGCAGTTTATCATTGGGGGTCCCGACAGGGTACTCCTACGAGCAGTACTTC.